This T cell receptor (beta chain) was obtained from a study of vaccination effects on CD4 cells after COVID-19. This clone showed up just a few times. Its target is unknown. Clones were read by immunoSEQ multiplex PCR, and TCRdb kept only the in-frame ones, dropping some. The sample contains approximately 40,000 clones, over 80% of which appear only once. Germline V gives CDR1 MDHEN, CDR2 SYDVKM. With 8 bases clipped from V and 8 bases from J, the junction kept 11 bases outside the gene matches. The CDR3 length is 14 residues. With nine to eleven days of culture completed, CD4+ T cells were isolated. Half the medium was replaced with IL-2 medium on days 3 and 7.

The rearrangement links TRBV28 to TRBJ1-4, with TRBD1 matching 7 bases. The clonotype comes from a human donor who received a COVID-19 vaccine. The starting material was CD4+ T cells from PBMCs cultured without peptide, obtained before COVID-19 vaccination. Here the CDR3 reads CASQRQGSREKLFF. CDR3 DNA: TGTGCCAGCCAGAGACAGGGTTCCAGAGAAAAACTGTTTTTT.